The rows below give T cell receptor beta chains drawn from one sample of a study of blood T cell repertoires in COVID-19. Only in-frame clones appear in the TCRdb table, and some are missing; sequencing was by immunoSEQ multiplex PCR. The top ten hold 15% to 20% of the sample, which has about 170,000 clones, about 80% seen once. The sequencing sample was made of PBMCs or T cells enriched from blood (not recorded which). The receptor set was obtained from a woman in her 70s in a cohort exposed to, infected with or recovered from COVID-19 (not recorded which). CDR3s include the opening cysteine and the closing phenylalanine or tryptophan. Fields, in order: V gene, CDR3 length, clone size, D gene, J gene, CDR3 DNA, CDR3 protein. A D gene is named only where the DNA matches it firmly. A row's size may be missing; if present it is once, few, many or a size class.

TRBV7-2	16	.	TRBD1	TRBJ1-2	TGTGCCAGCAGCTTTCAGGACAGGCTCTGGCGGAGGGGCTACACCTTC	CASSFQDRLWRRGYTF
TRBV28	16	.	TRBD1	TRBJ1-6	TGTGCCAGCAGTTTCACAGGGGGCCGTTATAATTCACCCCTCCACTTT	CASSFTGGRYNSPLHF
TRBV5-4	16	.	.	TRBJ2-1	TGTGCCAGCAGCTTGGTTATGGGCGGGACTGGGGATGAGCAGTTCTTC	CASSLVMGGTGDEQFF
TRBV4-1	16	.	.	TRBJ2-5	TGCGCCAGCAGCCAAGATTTAGGGGTGGGATCCGAGACCCAGTACTTC	CASSQDLGVGSETQYF
TRBV2	15	.	.	TRBJ2-6	TGTGCCAGCACCACAGGGAACTCTGGGGCCAACGTCCTGACTTTC	CASTTGNSGANVLTF
TRBV19	14	few	.	TRBJ2-2	TGTGCCAGTAGTATCCCAGGGCCAAGGGGGGAGCTGTTTTTT	CASSIPGPRGELFF
TRBV5-1	14	few	.	TRBJ2-5	TGCGCCCGGGGGTGGGACCGGGGAGTAGAGACCCAGTACTTC	CARGWDRGVETQYF
TRBV7-9	14	.	.	TRBJ1-1	TGTGCCAGCAGTTCAGGGGCGGGGAACACTGAAGCTTTCTTT	CASSSGAGNTEAFF
TRBV6-6	17	.	TRBD2	TRBJ2-7	TGTGCCAGCAGTCCGGGGGGGGGAACAGTTTTTTCCTACGAGCAGTACTTC	CASSPGGGTVFSYEQYF
TRBV28	15	few	TRBD1	TRBJ2-1	TGTGCCAGCAGTTGGGGACAGGGACCTTACAATGAGCAGTTCTTC	CASSWGQGPYNEQFF
TRBV28	13	.	TRBD2	TRBJ2-3	TGTGCCAGCAGTGCGGGACTAGCGTATACGCAGTATTTT	CASSAGLAYTQYF
TRBV7-3	14	.	TRBD1	TRBJ1-1	TGTGCCAGCAGCGCATCCGGGACAGGGGGCGAAGCTTTCTTT	CASSASGTGGEAFF
TRBV11-2	15	few	TRBD2	TRBJ2-1	TGTGCCAGCAGCCCAGGACTAGCTCCGAACAATGAGCAGTTCTTC	CASSPGLAPNNEQFF
TRBV7-9	18	few	TRBD1	TRBJ2-6	TGTGCCAGCAGCTTAGCCCCCAGGGGGCACGATGGGGCCAACGTCCTGACTTTC	CASSLAPRGHDGANVLTF